These T cell receptor beta chains were read from a single sample in a study of T cell responses to AZD1222 COVID-19 vaccine. Here immunoSEQ multiplex PCR was the method, and the copy in TCRdb shows in-frame clones only, minus some. This sample has roughly 130,000 clones; around 94% occur once, and the top ten carry approximately 1.7%. The material sequenced was peripheral blood, taken on day 0 of AZD1222 vaccination. The source of these receptors is an adult in good health. The CDR3 runs from the conserved cysteine through the conserved F or W. D genes are given only for firm matches. The listing skips clone size in some rows; elsewhere it reads once, few, many or a size class.

j_call d_call v_call cdr3_length clone_size cdr3_nt cdr3_aa
TRBJ2-3 TRBD2 TRBV6-5 15 - TGTGCCACGTCCGGACTAGCGGGAGGGCCCGATACGCAGTATTTT CATSGLAGGPDTQYF
TRBJ1-1 - TRBV7-9 15 - TGTGCCAGCAGCCCCCCCGCACTTGGGGACGGTGAAGCTTTCTTT CASSPPALGDGEAFF
TRBJ1-6 - TRBV6-1 16 - TGTGCCAGCAGTGAACAGCCACAGGGCAACAATTCACCCCTCCACTTT CASSEQPQGNNSPLHF
TRBJ1-2 - TRBV18 13 - TGTGCCAGCTCACCAGAGACTAACTATGGCTACACCTTC CASSPETNYGYTF
TRBJ2-2 - TRBV7-2 13 once TGTGCCAGCAGCTCCCCCAACACCGGGGAGCTGTTTTTT CASSSPNTGELFF
TRBJ1-5 - TRBV7-2 15 - TGTGCCAGCAGCTTAGTATCTCAGGGTAATCAGCCCCAGCATTTT CASSLVSQGNQPQHF
TRBJ1-4 - TRBV30 12 - TGTGCCTGGGAGGGACGGAGGGAAAAACTGTTTTTT CAWEGRREKLFF
TRBJ2-1 - TRBV13 13 few TGTGCCAGCAGCTTAGACTCCTACAATGAGCAGTTCTTC CASSLDSYNEQFF
TRBJ1-4 - TRBV5-1 16 once TGCGCCAGCAGCTTGGCAAGTCAGATCGGTGGGGAAAAACTGTTTTTT CASSLASQIGGEKLFF
TRBJ1-4 - TRBV28 13 - TGTGCCACCAGCCCAGCAACTAATGAAAAACTGTTTTTT CATSPATNEKLFF
TRBJ2-2 - TRBV30 13 - TGTGCCTGGACGAGGGATGATGCCGGGGAGCTGTTTTTT CAWTRDDAGELFF
TRBJ1-3 - TRBV20-1 14 - TGCAGTGCTAGTGAGACAGTTACTGGAAACACCATATATTTT CSASETVTGNTIYF
TRBJ2-7 - TRBV7-2 14 once TGTGCCAGCAGCTTACGAACAGCGACCTACGAGCAGTACTTC CASSLRTATYEQYF
TRBJ1-2 - TRBV5-1 13 - TGCGCCAGCAGGTCCTCAGGGGAACAGGGCTACACCTTC CASRSSGEQGYTF
TRBJ1-5 TRBD1 TRBV3-1/TRBV3-2 15 - TGTGCCAGCAGCCGACAGGGAGGTAGCAATCAGCCCCAGCATTTT CASSRQGGSNQPQHF
TRBJ2-5 TRBD1 TRBV5-1 17 - TGCGCCAGCAGCTTGGCCTGGGGACAGACAATACAAGAGACCCAGTACTTC CASSLAWGQTIQETQYF
TRBJ2-5 - TRBV5-1 13 - TGCGCCAGCAGCTTGGAGGGCAAGGGGACCCAGTACTTC CASSLEGKGTQYF